One and the same sample provided the 11 T cell receptor beta chains below, sequenced in a study of cytotoxic CD8 clonotypes in ibrutinib-treated CLL. Assay: immunoSEQ multiplex PCR; the TCRdb copy retains only in-frame clones and omits some. Among some 170,000 clones listed, approximately 90% were seen once. The sequencing used PBMCs, collected at disease progression, from a patient treated with ibrutinib. These receptors were obtained from a human donor with chronic lymphocytic leukemia.

This clone has more than one count but fewer than ten. The V gene is TRBV9, the J gene TRBJ2-1; tentative D call: TRBD2 (6 bases). V was cut by 0 bases and J by 5 bases, with 12 bases left in between. The CDR3 consists of 15 residues. CDR1 SGDLS and CDR2 YYNGEE come from the germline V gene. The CDR3 sequence is CASSVVPGVNNEQFF. CDR3 DNA sequence: TGTGCCAGCAGCGTAGTTCCGGGAGTGAACAATGAGCAGTTCTTC.

This chain links TRBV28 with TRBJ2-5; TRBD2 aligns across 14 bases. This CDR3 contains 17 residues. The V gene end was trimmed by 3 bases and the J gene end by 5 bases; junction bases not matched to a gene: 8. CDR1 MDHEN and CDR2 SYDVKM come from the germline V gene. The CDR3 is CASSLSPGLAGVETQYF. In DNA, the CDR3 is TGTGCCAGCAGTTTGTCACCGGGACTAGCGGGAGTGGAGACCCAGTACTTC.

This chain uses TRBV18 with TRBJ1-2; no clear D. Trimming removed 5 bases at V and 5 bases at J, with 15 bases between. There are 14 residues in the CDR3. Germline V gives CDR1 KGHSH, CDR2 LQKENI. The CDR3 region is CASSAAQDGYGYTF. CDR3 nucleotides: TGTGCCAGCTCAGCCGCCCAGGATGGGTATGGCTACACCTTC.

In DNA, the CDR3 is TGTGCCAGTAGTATATGGAACTCTGGAAACACCATATATTTT. It yields the protein CASSIWNSGNTIYF. The V call is TRBV19, the J call TRBJ1-3, with D hard to call. The CDR3 consists of 14 residues. Trimming removed 2 bases at V and 0 bases at J, with 5 bases between. The germline gives CDR1 LNHDA, CDR2 SQIVND (reference sequence).

This rearrangement joins TRBV27 to TRBJ1-5; D possibly corresponds to TRBD1 (5 bases). The CDR3 totals 14 residues. CDR1 and CDR2 (germline): MNHEY, SMNVEV (reference sequence). The germline V and J ends were trimmed by 3 bases and 4 bases, with 10 bases remaining between them. CDR3 in DNA: TGTGCCAGCAGTTTTAATGGGGCTAATCAGCCCCAGCATTTT. Its protein product is CASSFNGANQPQHF.

This chain joins TRBV27 and TRBJ2-1, with a possible D match to TRBD1 (5 bases). The CDR3 has 17 residues. CDR1 and CDR2 from the germline V gene are MNHEY and SMNVEV (reference sequence). Trimming shortened V by 3 bases and J by 0 bases, and 15 bases separated the two germline ends. The CDR3 DNA reads TGTGCCAGCAGTTTGGGTTTGGGGCGCAGCTCCTACAATGAGCAGTTCTTC. It is translated as CASSLGLGRSSYNEQFF.

The gene calls are TRBV5-1 and TRBJ1-4; D is undetermined. The length of the CDR3 is 14 residues. The V gene's germline CDR1 is SGHRS and CDR2 YFSETQ. Trimming pared 0 bases from V and 5 bases from J, leaving 8 bases between. The CDR3, as DNA: TGCGCCAGCAGCTTGGACAGTGGAAATGAAAAACTGTTTTTT. It translates to CASSLDSGNEKLFF.

The rearrangement links TRBV11-2 to TRBJ2-6; TRBD1 might be the D (6 bases). The CDR3 spans 15 residues. In germline, CDR1 is SGHAT, CDR2 FQNNGV. V was shortened by 6 bases and J by 1 base, with 10 bases between the two germline ends. The CDR3 reads CASSHTGSGANVLTF. The CDR3, as DNA: TGTGCCAGCAGTCATACAGGGTCTGGGGCCAACGTCCTGACTTTC.

V usage is TRBV28 and J usage is TRBJ1-1; D is possibly TRBD1 (5 bases). The V end was cut by 8 bases, the J end by 6 bases, with 19 bases between. The germline gives CDR1 MDHEN, CDR2 SYDVKM. The CDR3 covers 14 residues. CDR3 DNA: TGTGCCAGCGGGTCACAGGCCTCACTCCCTGAAGCTTTCTTT. Protein sequence: CASGSQASLPEAFF.

The chain has TRBV6-1 and TRBJ2-1, with 7 positions matching TRBD2. Per germline, CDR1 MNHNS and CDR2 SASEGT. The CDR3 has 12 residues. Trimming removed 8 bases from V and 9 bases from J; junction bases left unmatched: 7. The CDR3 DNA reads TGTGCCAGCGCCGCGGGAGCGATTGAGCAGTTCTTC. The encoded protein is CASAAGAIEQFF.

This chain joins TRBV9 and TRBJ2-7; 14 nucleotides line up with TRBD2. Germline CDR1 reads SGDLS; CDR2 reads YYNGEE. This CDR3 spans 17 amino acids. V shed 4 bases and J 4 bases; nucleotides not matched to a gene: 10. CDR3 residues: CASSFGTSGSSAYEQYF. The CDR3 DNA sequence: TGTGCCAGCAGCTTCGGGACTAGCGGGAGTAGTGCGTACGAGCAGTACTTC. Combining the CDR3 with reference TRBV9 and TRBJ2-7 gives the whole variable domain DSGVTQTPKHLITATGQRVTLRCSPRSGDLSVYWYQQSLDQGLQFLIQYYNGEERAKGNILERFSAQQFPDLHSELNLSSLELGDSALYFCASSFGTSGSSAYEQYFGPGTRLTVT.